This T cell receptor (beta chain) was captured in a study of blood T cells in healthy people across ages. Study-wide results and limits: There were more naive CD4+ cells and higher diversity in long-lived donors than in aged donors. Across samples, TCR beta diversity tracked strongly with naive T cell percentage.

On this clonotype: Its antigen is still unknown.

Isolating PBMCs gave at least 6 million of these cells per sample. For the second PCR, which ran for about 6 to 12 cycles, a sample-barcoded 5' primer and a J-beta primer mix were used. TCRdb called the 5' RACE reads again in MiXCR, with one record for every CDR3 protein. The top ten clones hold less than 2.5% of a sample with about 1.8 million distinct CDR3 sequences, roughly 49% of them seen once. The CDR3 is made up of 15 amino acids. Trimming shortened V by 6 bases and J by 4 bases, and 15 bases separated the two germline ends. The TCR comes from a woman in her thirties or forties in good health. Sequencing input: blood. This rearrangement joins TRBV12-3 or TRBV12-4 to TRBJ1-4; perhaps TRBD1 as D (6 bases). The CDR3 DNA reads TGTGCCAGCAGCCAAGGGGGAGTGGGTAATGAAAAACTGTTTTTT. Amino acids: CASSQGGVGNEKLFF.